Described below is a single TCR beta chain sequence and its context. CDR1 and CDR2 from the germline V gene are SEHNR and FQNEAQ (reference sequence). The CDR3 has 14 amino acids. V was pared by 3 bases and J by 4 bases, with 5 bases of the junction left unmatched. Sequenced by immunoSEQ multiplex PCR; TCRdb stores in-frame clones only, minus some. Of approximately 180,000 clones listed, about 84% are singletons. These data originate in a study of blood T cell repertoires in COVID-19. Study-level background: Spain, Italy and the United States supplied samples that represented acute and convalescent COVID-19. The cDNA or gDNA used as material had been derived from T cells, B-cell-depleted T cells, or PBMCs.

Seattle's cohort entered during active infection and was followed longitudinally. The rearrangement links TRBV7-9 to TRBJ1-1; 7 bases agree with TRBD1. Material for sequencing was peripheral blood. The TCR was taken from a person aged 65-85 years with COVID-19, enrolled during active disease. The CDR3 bases are TGTGCCAGCAGCTTCCATACAGGGGCCACTGAAGCTTTCTTT. As protein: CASSFHTGATEAFF.